Listed here is a single TCR beta chain. The antigen is unknown. This specimen comes from a study of shared clonotypes between healthy human individuals. General study results and limits: The study found about 5% of naive CD4 clonotypes shared across a few donors.

Deep was the level at which the assay was run. Original handling: With immunoSEQ giving junction-only sequences and no quality scores, filtering differed. The assay was immunoSEQ multiplex PCR, and TCRdb's table has in-frame clones only and misses some. V and J calls and clone size are given by that table; D and trimming were obtained from the DNA. Counted here are about 1.1 million clones, 70% to 85% occurring once; the ten biggest clones make up 0.85% to 1%. Every one of the donors was a Caucasian adult that lived in Nashville, Tennessee. With 3 bases clipped from V and 3 bases from J, the junction kept 2 bases outside the gene matches. Germline-derived CDR1 and CDR2 are SGHNT and YYREEE (reference sequence). CDR3 length equals 15 residues.

The sequencing sample was made of memory CD4+ T cells from PBMCs. The subset here: CD45RA-negative fraction. The rearrangement uses TRBV5-4 and TRBJ2-7; 14 nucleotides agree with TRBD2. The TCR sequence derives from a young man in good health. Some clones in this sample may be carry-over from other donors' samples. The DNA for the CDR3 is TGTGCCAGCAGCTCCGGACTAGCGGGAGGCTACGAGCAGTACTTC. Protein sequence: CASSSGLAGGYEQYF.